The 21 T cell receptor beta chains below all came from one sample that was sequenced in a study of T cells in Graves' hyperthyroidism and ophthalmopathy. RNA transcripts gave rise to amplified TCR beta CDR3 regions. Primed by the HTBI set, a first-round RT-PCR was run on the TCR CDR3. A single record per CDR3 protein comes from TCRdb applying MiXCR to the multiplex PCR reads. Among around 350,000 distinct CDR3 sequences listed, about 18% were seen once. Sequences were obtained from blood. The source is a woman aged 18-29 years with Graves' hyperthyroidism.

Many counts were recorded for this clonotype. The chain uses TRBV2 and TRBJ1-1; D is possibly TRBD1 (5 bases). V was cut by 5 bases and J by 4 bases, with 8 bases left in between. CDR1 SNHLY and CDR2 FYNNEI come from the germline V gene. This CDR3 spans 12 amino acids. For the CDR3, the DNA is TGTGCCAGCAGTAGGGACGGCACTGAAGCTTTCTTT. Translation gives CASSRDGTEAFF.

Many counts were recorded for this clonotype. The chain combines TRBV20-1 with TRBJ2-2; 8 bases are a match to TRBD2. The V segment lost 3 bases and the J segment 11 bases; nucleotides outside the gene matches: 2. This CDR3 has 11 amino acids. The germline V gene encodes CDR1 DFQATT and CDR2 SNEGSKA (reference sequence). The CDR3 nucleotides read TGCAGTGCTAGCGGGGGGGCCGAGCTGTTTTTT. Its protein product is CSASGGAELFF.

This clonotype was counted many times. The chain links TRBV20-1 to TRBJ2-7; possible D gene TRBD1, 6 bases. The V gene lost 5 bases and the J gene lost 2 bases, with 13 bases spanning the gap. Germline CDR1 reads DFQATT; CDR2 reads SNEGSKA (reference sequence). The CDR3 consists of 13 residues. CDR3 amino acids: CSAPTGRPYEQYF. The CDR3 DNA reads TGCAGTGCTCCAACAGGGAGACCCTACGAGCAGTACTTC.

In this sample, this clonotype turned up many times. This rearrangement joins TRBV7-2 to TRBJ1-5; D is undetermined. V lost 5 bases and J lost 7, with 9 bases in between. This CDR3 has 12 amino acids. Germline V lookup: CDR1 SGHTA, CDR2 FQGNSA. The CDR3 spells CASSLDHQPQHF. The DNA for the CDR3 is TGTGCCAGCAGCCTCGACCACCAGCCCCAGCATTTT.

Points on this clonotype: Just one base apart from a much larger clone, this may be a read error. The CDR3 end shows no conserved phenylalanine or tryptophan, and so a read error is likely. The chain is built from TRBV30 and TRBJ1-1; 10 nucleotides line up with TRBD1. Germline values: CDR1 GTSNPN, CDR2 SVGIG (reference sequence). The J segment lost 6 bases and the V segment lost 5 bases, leaving 6 bases of the junction unmatched. The CDR3 contains 13 residues. The CDR3 DNA reads TGTGCCTGGGACAGGGGGCCCGGAGCTGAAGCTTTCTAT. This translates into CAWDRGPGAEAFY.

This clonotype was detected ten times or more. The chain is built from TRBV11-2 and TRBJ1-1; D might be TRBD1 (6 bases). The CDR3 is 15 residues long. Trimming stripped 4 bases from V and 4 bases from J, with 16 bases between. CDR1 is SGHAT and CDR2 is FQNNGV in the germline V gene. In DNA form, the CDR3 reads TGTGCCAGCAGCTCCATCCACAGGGCCCCCACTGAAGCTTTCTTT. It yields the protein CASSSIHRAPTEAFF.

The chain combines TRBV5-1 with TRBJ2-7, with 11 bases identical to TRBD2. The ends lost 3 bases at V and 6 bases at J; junction bases unmatched: 17. Germline V CDR1 and CDR2: SGHRS, YFSETQ. This CDR3 has 18 amino acids. In DNA, the CDR3 is TGCGCCAGCAGCTCCCCGACTAGCGGGGCTTCGGGGGCAGGCGAGCAGTACTTC. Translating it yields CASSSPTSGASGAGEQYF.

In its sample, this clonotype was seen many times. The rearrangement uses TRBV30 and TRBJ2-7, with D possibly being TRBD1 or TRBD2 (5 bases each). From germline, CDR1 is GTSNPN and CDR2 SVGIG (reference sequence). V gave up 2 bases and J gave up 6 bases, with 14 bases separating them. The CDR3 totals 13 residues. The CDR3 here is CAWSYRGVSEQYF. The CDR3 nucleotides read TGTGCCTGGAGTTACAGAGGGGTGTCCGAGCAGTACTTC.

A few counts support this clonotype. A much larger clone is a single base away; this may be a read error. The chain employs TRBV6-1 and TRBJ2-4; 9 positions match TRBD1. Germline loops: CDR1 MNHNS, CDR2 SASEGT. This CDR3 spans 16 amino acids. DNA for the CDR3: TGTGCCAGCACCATGGGACAGGGACGGACCAAAAACATTAAGTACTTC. As protein: CASTMGQGRTKNIKYF.

This clonotype came up a few times. V usage is TRBV11-2 and J usage is TRBJ1-2; D not certain. The CDR3 has 11 residues. V gave up 3 bases and J gave up 8 bases, with 7 bases separating them. From germline, CDR1 is SGHAT and CDR2 FQNNGV. In DNA form, the CDR3 reads TGTGCCAGCAGCTTTTATGTAGGCTACACCTTC. Protein sequence: CASSFYVGYTF.

The table lists this clonotype with many counts. This chain connects TRBV6-1 to TRBJ1-1; weak D call: TRBD1 (5 bases). V was shortened by 2 bases and J by 3 bases, with 16 bases between the two germline ends. From germline, CDR1 is MNHNS and CDR2 SASEGT. The CDR3 sequence is 16 residues long. The CDR3 region is CASSERDWDFDTEAFF. The CDR3 region has the DNA TGTGCCAGCAGTGAACGTGATTGGGACTTCGACACTGAAGCTTTCTTT.

This clonotype was picked up many times. Mismatch with germline at one junction end may stem from a read error. The chain carries TRBV12-3 or TRBV12-4 and TRBJ2-4; a possible D gene is TRBD2 (6 bases). The CDR3 runs 16 residues. CDR3 nucleotide sequence: TGTGCCAGCAGTTTGTTCGGGGGAGTGACCAAAAACATTAAGTACTTC. Protein product: CASSLFGGVTKNIKYF.

The chain links TRBV6-1 to TRBJ2-6; D is uncertain. With 7 bases removed from V and 0 bases from J, the gap between germline ends came to 16 bases. Germline loops: CDR1 MNHNS, CDR2 SASEGT. The CDR3 contains 17 residues. CDR3 DNA: TGTGCCAGCATGATCCAGATGATTAGCTCTGGGGCCAACGTCCTGACTTTC. Translated: CASMIQMISSGANVLTF.

This clonotype has at least ten counts. The gene calls are TRBV18 and TRBJ2-7, with 7 bases aligning to TRBD1. V dropped 3 bases and J dropped 4; count of bases not matched to a gene: 3. CDR1 KGHSH and CDR2 LQKENI come from the germline V gene. The CDR3 is 13 residues long. The CDR3 spells CASSPRQGYEQYF. The CDR3 DNA reads as TGTGCCAGCTCACCGAGACAGGGTTACGAGCAGTACTTC.

This clonotype was observed at least ten times. The CDR3 is CSARTGQGLGGYTF. The DNA of the CDR3 is TGCAGTGCCAGGACAGGACAGGGCCTCGGTGGCTACACCTTC. This rearrangement joins TRBV20-1 to TRBJ1-2, with 8 bases aligning to TRBD1. The CDR3 is made up of 14 amino acids. V shed 6 bases and J 7 bases; nucleotides not matched to a gene: 13. The germline gives CDR1 DFQATT, CDR2 SNEGSKA (reference sequence).

This clonotype was seen at least ten times. The rearrangement joins TRBV25-1 to TRBJ2-2, with 7 nucleotides matching TRBD1. Looked up from germline, CDR1 is MGHDK and CDR2 is SYGVNS. Unmatched junction bases numbered 23, after V lost 5 bases and J lost 5 bases. This CDR3 comprises 20 residues. The CDR3 DNA is TGTGCCAGCAGTCCGCAGGGGTACAGGGGCCCTAGGATCGGAACCGGGGAGCTGTTTTTT. Protein product: CASSPQGYRGPRIGTGELFF.

This clonotype was detected many times. The chain uses TRBV6-4 and TRBJ2-5; 13 nucleotides align to TRBD2. In germline, CDR1 is MRHNA, CDR2 SNTAGT. The ends lost 6 bases at V and 4 bases at J; junction bases unmatched: 8. The CDR3 spans 16 residues. CDR3 region: CASSPTSGGASETQYF. CDR3 sequence (DNA): TGTGCCAGCAGCCCTACTAGCGGGGGGGCCTCAGAGACCCAGTACTTC.

The chain employs TRBV18 and TRBJ1-2; D call uncertain. The V gene's germline CDR1 is KGHSH and CDR2 LQKENI. Trimming stripped 4 bases from V and 6 bases from J, with 24 bases between. This CDR3 is built from 17 residues. The CDR3 coding sequence is TGTGCCAGCTCACTATGGAGCGGACCGCAATCTTTTAATGGCTACACCTTC. Translating gives CASSLWSGPQSFNGYTF.

Concerning this clonotype itself: A much bigger clone sits one base away, suggesting this may be a read error. V gene TRBV6-9 combines with J gene TRBJ2-5, with TRBD1 matching 8 bases. This CDR3 contains 13 residues. Germline values: CDR1 MNHGY, CDR2 SVAAGI. This CDR3 is CASSYYRGETQHF. The CDR3 coding sequence is TGTGCCAGCAGTTATTACAGGGGGGAGACCCAGCACTTC.

This clonotype was recorded at least ten times. The gene calls are TRBV6-5 and TRBJ2-5, with D possibly TRBD2 on 6 matching bases. V lost 7 bases and J 12 bases, leaving 21 bases between the germline ends. The CDR3 is 13 residues long. The germline V gene encodes CDR1 MNHEY and CDR2 SVGAGI. CDR3 in DNA: TGTGCCAGCAACCCCACCCGGGACTCCCCTAAGTACTTC. This codes for CASNPTRDSPKYF.

This clonotype appeared many times. DNA of the CDR3: TGTGCCAGCAGCGTTAGTGGGAACTCCTACGAGCAGTACTTC. Translation gives CASSVSGNSYEQYF. The chain recombines TRBV7-3 with TRBJ2-7; D call uncertain. CDR1 SGHTA and CDR2 FQGTGA come from the germline V gene. The CDR3 is made up of 14 amino acids. Between the trimmed V and J ends, which lost 5 bases and 0 bases, there was a span of 11 bases.